This T cell receptor beta chain was retrieved from a study of cytomegalovirus exposure and HLA in healthy donors. Primers: 60 Vbeta forward and 13 Jbeta reverse. The repertoire was sequenced with immunoSEQ multiplex PCR; TCRdb's copy has only in-frame clones and lacks some. The repertoire holds 180,000 or so clones, approximately 83% seen once, with approximately 8.5% in the top ten. Germline V gene lookup returns CDR1 LGHNA and CDR2 YNFKEQ. V was trimmed by 0 bases and J by 0 bases, leaving 9 bases between them. The CDR3 has 16 amino acids. This clone was counted only a few times. This TCR came from a man aged 18 to 30 in good health and CMV-seropositive. Sequencing input: PBMCs. This chain uses TRBV4-2 with TRBJ1-5; D gene ambiguous. The CDR3 region has the DNA TGTGCCAGCAGCCAAGATCTACAGACTAGCAATCAGCCCCAGCATTTT. Translation: CASSQDLQTSNQPQHF.